This T cell receptor beta chain was sequenced during a study of cytomegalovirus exposure and HLA in healthy donors. Findings and limits, study-wide: The study listed some 160 cytomegalovirus-associated TCR beta chains.

Remarks on this clone: Its antigen remains unidentified.

The length of the CDR3 is 10 residues. The germline V gene has CDR1 SGHKS and CDR2 YYEKEE (reference sequence). Trimming took 7 bases from V and 4 from J, leaving 5 bases between them. This PCR relied on a set of 60 Vbeta primers and 13 Jbeta primers. Produced via immunoSEQ multiplex PCR; TCRdb's table is partial and in-frame only. The repertoire includes about 110,000 clones, under 80% of them detected once, and about 8% sits in the top ten. This chain uses TRBV5-5 with TRBJ2-5, with D tentatively TRBD1 (5 bases). This clonotype originated in a woman aged 50 to 65 in good health and CMV-seropositive. The source material was PBMCs. CDR3 protein: CASQGETQYF. CDR3 coding DNA: TGTGCCAGCCAGGGAGAGACCCAGTACTTC.